In its sample, the clone carrying this T cell receptor (beta chain) was seen once. The antigen remains unidentified. This specimen comes from a study of monozygotic twins with cystic fibrosis. Background on the study: Libraries were built from 2.5 to 3 micrograms of fragmented DNA using about 16 PCR cycles.

The repertoire was sequenced with immunoSEQ multiplex PCR; TCRdb's copy has only in-frame clones and lacks some. In the table there are some 22,000 clones, less than 98% of which are singletons. V shed 0 bases and J 5 bases; nucleotides not matched to a gene: 6. Looked up from germline, CDR1 is SGDLS and CDR2 is YYNGEE. The CDR3 is made up of 16 amino acids. Study-wide findings and caveats: Clonality was generally low (median about 0.0095), higher in the most severe patients. Nucleotide-identical clonotype sharing was significantly higher within monozygotic CF twin pairs than between unrelated CF individuals. Co-twins had the most similar V usage for 13 of 16 pairs, J for 8.

This receptor was obtained from a girl aged 5 to 17 with cystic fibrosis. This rearrangement joins TRBV9 to TRBJ1-1; TRBD1 aligns across 11 bases. Input material: blood. CDR3 DNA: TGTGCCAGCAGCGTAGGGACAGGGGGCTTGGGGACTGAAGCTTTCTTT. This gives the protein CASSVGTGGLGTEAFF. Using reference TRBV9 and TRBJ1-1 for the parts outside the CDR3, the full variable domain is DSGVTQTPKHLITATGQRVTLRCSPRSGDLSVYWYQQSLDQGLQFLIQYYNGEERAKGNILERFSAQQFPDLHSELNLSSLELGDSALYFCASSVGTGGLGTEAFFGQGTRLTVV.